What follows are 30 T cell receptor beta chains derived from one specimen sequenced in a study of radiotherapy plus CTLA-4 blockade in lung cancer. Profiled with immunoSEQ multiplex PCR; TCRdb holds only in-frame clones, not every one. The sample holds 40,000 to 50,000 clones, 60% to 80% seen once. Sequenced here: peripheral blood, sampled from a patient treated with radiotherapy plus ipilimumab. The source is a human donor with non-small cell lung cancer who had stable disease on radiotherapy plus ipilimumab.

V is TRBV6-6 and J is TRBJ1-1; a possible D gene is TRBD1 (6 bases). V was trimmed by 4 bases and J by 1 base, leaving 16 bases between them. Germline-derived CDR1 and CDR2 are MNHNY and SVGAGI (reference sequence). CDR3 length: 16 amino acids. The CDR3 DNA sequence: TGTGCCAGCAGTTCTCAGGACAGTATCACGAACACTGAAGCTTTCTTT. This codes for CASSSQDSITNTEAFF.

The genes are TRBV11-2 and TRBJ2-7, with 10 bases lining up with TRBD1. The V gene end was trimmed by 6 bases and the J gene end by 6 bases; junction bases not matched to a gene: 8. Per the germline V gene, CDR1 is SGHAT and CDR2 is FQNNGV. The CDR3 is 14 amino acids. The CDR3 reads CASRPGQGFSEQYF. Written as DNA, the CDR3 is TGTGCCAGCAGGCCGGGACAGGGGTTTTCCGAGCAGTACTTC.

The chain combines TRBV15 with TRBJ1-2; the D is unclear. V shed 0 bases and J shed 5 bases, with 10 bases lying between them. The CDR3 has 14 residues. Germline V gene lookup returns CDR1 LNHNV and CDR2 YYDKDF (reference sequence). The CDR3 sequence is CATSRDRDAYGYTF. CDR3 DNA: TGTGCCACCAGCAGAGATCGAGATGCGTATGGCTACACCTTC.

The chain employs TRBV2 and TRBJ2-5; tentatively, D is TRBD1 (6 bases). This CDR3 comprises 11 residues. Trimming removed 7 bases at V and 9 bases at J, with 12 bases between. Germline V CDR1 and CDR2: SNHLY, FYNNEI. CDR3 nucleotide sequence: TGTGCCAGCATGACAGGCCGGGCCCAGTACTTC. Its protein product is CASMTGRAQYF.

V usage is TRBV28 and J usage is TRBJ1-5; no clear D gene. The CDR3 loop spans 15 amino acids. CDR1 is MDHEN and CDR2 is SYDVKM in the germline V gene. The V and J ends lost 5 bases and 2 bases respectively, with 13 bases between them. The CDR3 nucleotides read TGTGCCAGCAGTATCCGAGGGCCTCGCAATCAGCCCCAGCATTTT. Amino acids: CASSIRGPRNQPQHF.

The chain employs TRBV30 and TRBJ2-3; D is uncertain. V lost 2 bases and J 2 bases, leaving 11 bases between the germline ends. CDR3 length: 14 residues. CDR1 is GTSNPN and CDR2 is SVGIG in the germline V gene (reference sequence). CDR3 nucleotide sequence: TGTGCCTGGAGTTTATCCCCTACCACAGATACGCAGTATTTT. This translates into CAWSLSPTTDTQYF.

The chain has TRBV5-4 and TRBJ2-2; 7 bases align to TRBD1. CDR1 SGHNT and CDR2 YYREEE come from the germline V gene (reference sequence). The CDR3 totals 15 residues. The ends lost 6 bases at V and 3 bases at J; junction bases unmatched: 8. The CDR3: CASTPDRSDTGELFF. DNA for the CDR3: TGTGCCAGCACCCCGGACAGGTCGGACACCGGGGAGCTGTTTTTT.

This chain uses TRBV2 with TRBJ1-6, with 10 bases identical to TRBD1. V lost 3 bases and J lost 10; bases outside the gene matches: 3. Germline CDR1 is SNHLY and CDR2 is FYNNEI. The CDR3 extends over 14 amino acids. The CDR3 protein is CASSEGQGNSPLHF. Written as DNA, the CDR3 is TGTGCCAGCAGTGAGGGACAGGGGAACTCACCCCTCCACTTT.

The rearrangement uses TRBV7-8 and TRBJ2-7; TRBD1 might be the D (5 bases). V was trimmed by 3 bases and J by 0 bases, leaving 12 bases between them. This CDR3 spans 15 amino acids. CDR1 SGHVS and CDR2 FQNEAQ come from the germline V gene. The CDR3 sequence: CASSFKLDISYEQYF. CDR3 nucleotide sequence: TGTGCCAGCAGCTTTAAATTGGACATCTCCTACGAGCAGTACTTC. Based on the CDR3 plus reference TRBV7-8 and TRBJ2-7, the full variable domain is GAGVSQSPRYKVAKRGQDVALRCDPISGHVSLFWYQQALGQGPEFLTYFQNEAQLDKSGLPSDRFFAERPEGSVSTLKIQRTQQEDSAVYLCASSFKLDISYEQYFGPGTRLTVT.

This clone has more than one count but fewer than ten. The rearrangement joins TRBV14 to TRBJ2-7, with D perhaps TRBD1 (5 bases). Deletions cut 3 bases from V and 5 bases from J, with 23 bases between. Germline-derived CDR1 and CDR2 are SGHDN and FVKESK. This CDR3 has 17 residues. The CDR3 loop reads CASSQGSPFDSPNEQYF. CDR3 coding DNA: TGTGCCAGCAGCCAGGGCTCTCCTTTCGACAGCCCCAACGAGCAGTACTTC.

V is TRBV2 and J is TRBJ2-6, with D perhaps matching TRBD2 (5 bases). This CDR3 contains 15 residues. Per germline, CDR1 SNHLY and CDR2 FYNNEI. V gave up 4 bases and J gave up 0 bases, with 7 bases separating them. CDR3 sequence: CASSALVSGANVLTF. Written as DNA, the CDR3 is TGTGCCAGCAGTGCACTAGTCTCTGGGGCCAACGTCCTGACTTTC.

The J gene is TRBJ1-2, the V gene TRBV19, with 7 bases that match TRBD1. CDR3 length: 14 residues. The germline V gene encodes CDR1 LNHDA and CDR2 SQIVND (reference sequence). V gave up 0 bases and J gave up 5 bases; unmatched junction bases: 3. The CDR3 nucleotides read TGTGCCAGTAGTATAGATCGGGGACAGTATGGCTACACCTTC. The encoded protein is CASSIDRGQYGYTF.

The chain couples TRBV18 to TRBJ2-7, with D unresolved. Per germline, CDR1 KGHSH and CDR2 LQKENI. V dropped 2 bases and J dropped 2 bases, with 10 bases sitting between them. The CDR3 has 14 amino acids. CDR3 amino acids: CASSPESRTYEQYF. The CDR3 nucleotides read TGTGCCAGCTCACCAGAGTCGAGAACCTACGAGCAGTACTTC.

The table lists this clone with a few counts. The CDR3 sequence: CSVSTGFIETQYF. As DNA, the CDR3 is TGCAGCGTTTCGACAGGTTTTATTGAGACCCAGTACTTC. The rearrangement joins TRBV29-1 to TRBJ2-5; D may be TRBD1 (6 bases). With 5 bases removed from V and 5 bases from J, the gap between germline ends came to 15 bases. CDR1 is SQVTM, CDR2 ANQGSEA, per germline. The CDR3 has 13 residues.

The genes are TRBV28 and TRBJ1-2; TRBD1 might be the D (5 bases). Trimming shortened V by 1 base and J by 8 bases, and 8 bases separated the two germline ends. Germline V CDR1 and CDR2: MDHEN, SYDVKM. The CDR3 sequence is 12 residues long. CDR3 sequence (DNA): TGTGCCAGCAGTTTATCAGGGTACGGCTACACCTTC. Translating gives CASSLSGYGYTF.

This clone showed up just once. The CDR3 is CASRTPGGGNEQFF. In DNA form, the CDR3 reads TGTGCCAGCAGGACCCCGGGGGGGGGCAATGAGCAGTTCTTC. The chain uses TRBV25-1 and TRBJ2-1, with TRBD2 matching over 8 bases. Trimming at V came to 6 bases and at J to 6 bases, leaving 7 bases not matched to a gene. The CDR3 consists of 14 residues. Germline V CDR1 and CDR2: MGHDK, SYGVNS.

This rearrangement joins TRBV30 to TRBJ2-1; 7 bases fit TRBD2. CDR3 length: 12 residues. CDR1 is GTSNPN and CDR2 is SVGIG in the germline V gene (reference sequence). The V gene end was trimmed by 6 bases and the J gene end by 2 bases; junction bases not matched to a gene: 1. CDR3 region: CACGGTYNEQFF. The CDR3 DNA is TGTGCCTGCGGGGGGACCTACAATGAGCAGTTCTTC.

This clone was counted between two and nine times. This chain links TRBV7-2 with TRBJ2-1, with 7 bases aligning to TRBD2. Unmatched junction bases numbered 11, after V lost 5 bases and J lost 7 bases. This CDR3 spans 15 amino acids. Germline V gene sequence: CDR1 SGHTA, CDR2 FQGNSA. CDR3 sequence reads: CASSLQRGGSNEQFF. CDR3 nucleotides: TGTGCCAGCAGCCTCCAGCGGGGCGGGTCAAATGAGCAGTTCTTC. The whole variable domain, remainder taken from reference TRBV7-2 and TRBJ2-1, is GAGVSQSPSNKVTEKGKDVELRCDPISGHTALYWYRQSLGQGLEFLIYFQGNSAPDKSGLPSDRFSAERTGGSVSTLTIQRTQQEDSAVYLCASSLQRGGSNEQFFGPGTRLTVL.

The J gene is TRBJ2-7, the V gene TRBV6-5; 7 bases agree with TRBD1. Germline values: CDR1 MNHEY, CDR2 SVGAGI. There are 11 residues in the CDR3. The J segment lost 3 bases and the V segment lost 8 bases, leaving 1 base of the junction unmatched. The CDR3 sequence is CASGTDYEQYF. The CDR3 DNA reads as TGTGCCAGCGGGACAGACTACGAGCAGTACTTC.

The V and J genes are TRBV7-2 and TRBJ2-7; 7 bases match TRBD2. The CDR3 is 15 residues long. J gave up 3 bases and V 1 base, and 6 bases lay outside the gene matches. The germline CDR1 and CDR2 sequences are SGHTA and FQGNSA. Here the CDR3 reads CASSLEAGVYYEQYF. The CDR3 bases are TGTGCCAGCAGCTTAGAGGCGGGGGTATACTACGAGCAGTACTTC. The whole variable domain, filled in from reference TRBV7-2 and TRBJ2-7, reads GAGVSQSPSNKVTEKGKDVELRCDPISGHTALYWYRQSLGQGLEFLIYFQGNSAPDKSGLPSDRFSAERTGGSVSTLTIQRTQQEDSAVYLCASSLEAGVYYEQYFGPGTRLTVT.

This clone was detected only a few times. The V call is TRBV9, the J call TRBJ2-7; maybe TRBD1 (6 bases). V shed 2 bases and J shed 6 bases, with 12 bases lying between them. Per germline, CDR1 SGDLS and CDR2 YYNGEE. The CDR3 totals 13 residues. Here the CDR3 DNA reads TGTGCCAGCAGCGTTTCAGGGGCCAGCGAGCAGTACTTC. Translating gives CASSVSGASEQYF.

This clone has only a few counts. V usage is TRBV4-1 and J usage is TRBJ2-7; possible D gene TRBD2, 5 bases. The CDR3 consists of 15 residues. Trimming removed 4 bases at V and 3 bases at J, with 16 bases between. Looked up from germline, CDR1 is MGHRA and CDR2 is YSYEKL. CDR3 nucleotide sequence: TGCGCCAGCAGCCTGAGGGCGGACGTGCTCTACGAGCAGTACTTC. It is translated as CASSLRADVLYEQYF.

This chain uses TRBV7-6 with TRBJ1-2; D not certain. The CDR3 length is 13 residues. The V gene's germline CDR1 is SGHVS and CDR2 FNYEAQ. V was cut by 2 bases and J by 4 bases, with 8 bases left in between. The CDR3 nucleotides read TGTGCCAGCAGCTTACTCACGGGCTATGGCTACACCTTC. Encoded protein: CASSLLTGYGYTF. The full variable domain, rest sourced from reference TRBV7-6 and TRBJ1-2, is GAGVSQSPRYKVTKRGQDVALRCDPISGHVSLYWYRQALGQGPEFLTYFNYEAQQDKSGLPNDRFSAERPEGSISTLTIQRTEQRDSAMYRCASSLLTGYGYTFGSGTRLTVV.

The V call is TRBV12-5, the J call TRBJ1-2; tentatively, D is TRBD1 (6 bases). V was clipped by 5 bases and J by 12 bases, with 13 bases between them. Germline-derived CDR1 and CDR2 are LGHNT and FRNRAP. The CDR3 extends over 11 amino acids. The CDR3 region is CASGVTGRNTF. The CDR3 nucleotides read TGTGCTAGTGGTGTGACAGGACGAAACACCTTC. The whole variable domain, remainder taken from reference TRBV12-5 and TRBJ1-2, is DARVTQTPRHKVTEMGQEVTMRCQPILGHNTVFWYRQTMMQGLELLAYFRNRAPLDDSGMPKDRFSAEMPDATLATLKIQPSEPRDSAVYFCASGVTGRNTFGSGTRLTVV.

This chain links TRBV6-5 with TRBJ2-1, with TRBD2 matching over 11 bases. Trimming removed 6 bases from V and 4 bases from J; junction bases left unmatched: 5. This CDR3 spans 15 amino acids. Germline CDR1 reads MNHEY; CDR2 reads SVGAGI. In DNA form, the CDR3 reads TGTGCCAGCAGATTTAGCGGGGGGGCTTACAATGAGCAGTTCTTC. Amino acids: CASRFSGGAYNEQFF.

This clone has more than one count but fewer than ten. The chain carries TRBV29-1 and TRBJ2-7; possibly TRBD2 for D (5 bases). V gave up 4 bases and J gave up 2 bases, with 9 bases separating them. CDR3 length: 12 amino acids. In germline, CDR1 is SQVTM, CDR2 ANQGSEA. The CDR3 region has the DNA TGCAGCGTTGTTGTCGGGACCTACGAGCAGTACTTC. This codes for CSVVVGTYEQYF.

This chain links TRBV27 with TRBJ2-1; D might be TRBD2 (5 bases). The V and J ends lost 6 bases and 0 bases respectively, with 15 bases between them. This CDR3 is built from 16 residues. The germline gives CDR1 MNHEY, CDR2 SMNVEV (reference sequence). The CDR3 reads CASRRGRVTSYNEQFF. In DNA, the CDR3 is TGTGCCAGCAGACGGGGAAGAGTTACCTCCTACAATGAGCAGTTCTTC.

This chain joins TRBV10-2 and TRBJ1-1, with D possibly being TRBD1 (6 bases). The V gene's germline CDR1 is WSHSY and CDR2 SAAADI. With 3 bases removed from V and 11 bases from J, the gap between germline ends came to 19 bases. The CDR3 length is 14 residues. CDR3 in DNA: TGCGCCAGCAGTGATACGACAGGCGCACCTCGGGCTTTCTTT. Its protein product is CASSDTTGAPRAFF.

The rearrangement uses TRBV7-2 and TRBJ2-2; TRBD1 is a possible D gene (6 bases). The CDR3 totals 16 residues. Trimming stripped 4 bases from V and 8 bases from J, with 20 bases between. Germline V gene lookup returns CDR1 SGHTA and CDR2 FQGNSA. CDR3 residues: CASSSPNTGFGGELFF. CDR3 nucleotide sequence: TGTGCCAGCAGCTCTCCTAATACAGGGTTCGGGGGGGAGCTGTTTTTT.

The chain recombines TRBV25-1 with TRBJ2-7; D ambiguous. The CDR3 is 14 residues long. Trimming took off 1 base at V and 3 bases at J, with 10 bases between the two ends. CDR1 is MGHDK and CDR2 is SYGVNS in the germline V gene. CDR3 region: CASSELGRLYEQYF. Here the CDR3 DNA reads TGTGCCAGCAGTGAATTGGGCAGGCTCTACGAGCAGTACTTC.